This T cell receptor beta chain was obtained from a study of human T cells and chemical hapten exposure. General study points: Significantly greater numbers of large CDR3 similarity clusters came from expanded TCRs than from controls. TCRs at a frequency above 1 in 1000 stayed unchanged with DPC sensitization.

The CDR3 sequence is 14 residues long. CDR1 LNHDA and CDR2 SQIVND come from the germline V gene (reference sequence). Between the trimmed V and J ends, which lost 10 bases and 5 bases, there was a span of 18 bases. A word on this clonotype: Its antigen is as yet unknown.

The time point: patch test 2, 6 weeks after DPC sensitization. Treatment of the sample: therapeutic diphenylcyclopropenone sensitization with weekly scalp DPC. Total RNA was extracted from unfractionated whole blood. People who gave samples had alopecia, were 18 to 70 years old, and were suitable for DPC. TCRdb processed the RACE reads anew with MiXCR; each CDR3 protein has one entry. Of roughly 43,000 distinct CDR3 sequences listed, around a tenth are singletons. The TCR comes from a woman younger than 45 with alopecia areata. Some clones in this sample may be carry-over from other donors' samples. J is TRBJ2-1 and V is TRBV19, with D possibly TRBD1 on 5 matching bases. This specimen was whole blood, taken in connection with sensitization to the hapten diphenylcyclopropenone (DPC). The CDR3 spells CATLQVGLHNEQFF. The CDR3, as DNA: TGTGCCACTCTCCAGGTGGGGCTCCACAATGAGCAGTTCTTC. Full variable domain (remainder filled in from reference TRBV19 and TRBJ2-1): DGGITQSPKYLFRKEGQNVTLSCEQNLNHDAMYWYRQDPGQGLRLIYYSQIVNDFQKGDIAEGYSVSREKKESFPLTVTSAQKNPTAFYLCATLQVGLHNEQFFGPGTRLTVL.